These 11 T cell receptor beta chains share one sample of origin, sequenced in a study of blood T cells in healthy people across ages. Sample-barcoded 5' priming and a J-beta primer mix drove a second PCR of 7 to 11 cycles. TCRdb re-analysed the 5' RACE reads in MiXCR, keeping a single row per CDR3 protein. The table lists about 680,000 distinct CDR3 sequences, around 48% of them singletons. Sequencing was performed on blood. The receptors were sampled from a woman aged 55-75 years in good health.

This clonotype was detected ten times or more. This chain links TRBV16 with TRBJ2-7, with 7 bases identical to TRBD1. The CDR3 has 15 residues. With 0 bases clipped from V and 0 bases from J, the junction kept 2 bases outside the gene matches. Germline lookup yields CDR1 KGHSY and CDR2 FQNENV. The CDR3 reads CASSQSQGVSYEQYF. The CDR3 coding sequence is TGTGCCAGCAGCCAATCGCAGGGGGTCTCCTACGAGCAGTACTTC.

The V gene is TRBV11-1, the J gene TRBJ1-1; the D is unclear. Trimming cost V 8 bases and J 1 base, with 11 bases left between them. The CDR3 contains 13 residues. Germline CDR1 reads SGHAT; CDR2 reads FQDESV (reference sequence). The CDR3: CASGSDRNTEAFF. The CDR3 coding sequence is TGTGCCAGCGGCTCAGACCGGAACACTGAAGCTTTCTTT.

The rearrangement links TRBV20-1 to TRBJ2-5; 9 bases line up with TRBD2. The DNA end is a closer match to TRBJ2-7, so the J assignment may be wrong. Germline CDR1 reads DFQATT; CDR2 reads SNEGSKA (reference sequence). The CDR3 spans 17 residues. CDR3 coding DNA: TGCAGTGCTAGAGCTCTCCCACTAGCGGGTTTCCTCTACGAGCAGTACTTC. Protein sequence: CSARALPLAGFLYEQYF.

This clonotype came up a few times. V is TRBV18 and J is TRBJ1-2, with D possibly TRBD1 on 6 matching bases. V was pared by 0 bases and J by 2 bases, with 16 bases between. Germline CDR1 and CDR2: KGHSH and LQKENI. The CDR3 consists of 17 residues. CDR3 in amino acids: CASSPPGSRTANYGYTF. CDR3 nucleotides: TGTGCCAGCTCACCACCAGGCAGCAGGACAGCGAACTATGGCTACACCTTC.

This chain connects TRBV12-3 or TRBV12-4 to TRBJ2-5; D is unclear. The V gene lost 7 bases and the J gene lost 4 bases, with 13 bases spanning the gap. The CDR3 sequence is 13 residues long. In DNA, the CDR3 is TGTGCCAGCACCAAGGAGAGGACAGAGACCCAGTACTTC. Translating gives CASTKERTETQYF.

The chain combines TRBV20-1 with TRBJ2-4; the D call may be TRBD1 or TRBD2 (5 bases each). TRBJ2-7 matches the DNA end more closely, so the J call is doubtful. CDR3 length equals 13 residues. Looked up from germline, CDR1 is DFQATT and CDR2 is SNEGSKA (reference sequence). This chain's CDR3 is CSASVGTICEQYF. The CDR3 coding sequence is TGCAGTGCTAGTGTCGGGACGATCTGCGAGCAGTACTTC.

V usage is TRBV15 and J usage is TRBJ2-2; D is possibly TRBD1 (6 bases). Germline assignment: CDR1 LNHNV and CDR2 YYDKDF (reference sequence). The CDR3 runs 15 residues. The V gene lost 4 bases and the J gene lost 0 bases, with 9 bases spanning the gap. The CDR3 DNA reads as TGTGCCACCAGCATAGGACAGACGAACACCGGGGAGCTGTTTTTT. The encoded protein is CATSIGQTNTGELFF.

The V and J genes are TRBV7-2 and TRBJ2-7, with no clear D. Germline V gives CDR1 SGHTA, CDR2 FQGNSA. The ends were cut back, 0 bases at V and 6 bases at J, with 6 bases in the middle. The CDR3 is 12 amino acids. The CDR3 spells CASSLAASEQYF. In DNA form, the CDR3 reads TGTGCCAGCAGCTTAGCGGCGTCCGAGCAGTACTTC.

In its sample, this clonotype was seen a few times. The chain links TRBV7-2 to TRBJ2-5, with 9 bases lining up with TRBD2. J lost 3 bases, V lost 1 base, and 9 bases had no gene match. This CDR3 has 17 amino acids. The germline gives CDR1 SGHTA, CDR2 FQGNSA. CDR3 amino acids: CASSLDPSGAKEETQYF. For the CDR3, the DNA is TGTGCCAGCAGCTTAGATCCTAGCGGGGCCAAAGAAGAGACCCAGTACTTC.

The V gene is TRBV4-3, the J gene TRBJ1-2; maybe TRBD1 (6 bases). Germline V gene lookup returns CDR1 LGHNA and CDR2 YSLEER. V lost 6 bases, J lost 4 bases, and 18 bases lay in between. This CDR3 is built from 15 residues. CDR3 residues: CASSRRGGLGYGYTF. The CDR3 region has the DNA TGCGCCAGCAGTCGTAGAGGGGGATTGGGCTATGGCTACACCTTC.

This clonotype appeared a few times. The rearrangement uses TRBV5-1 and TRBJ2-6; D unclear. Germline V gene lookup returns CDR1 SGHRS and CDR2 YFSETQ. CDR3 length: 16 amino acids. V gave up 2 bases and J gave up 0 bases, with 9 bases separating them. The CDR3 is CASSFPDSSGANVLTF. CDR3 DNA sequence: TGCGCCAGCAGCTTCCCGGATAGCTCTGGGGCCAACGTCCTGACTTTC. Filled out from reference TRBV5-1 and TRBJ2-6, the complete variable domain reads KAGVTQTPRYLIKTRGQQVTLSCSPISGHRSVSWYQQTPGQGLQFLFEYFSETQRNKGNFPGRFSGRQFSNSRSEMNVSTLELGDSALYLCASSFPDSSGANVLTFGAGSRLTVL.